This T cell receptor beta chain was retrieved from a study of human T cells and chemical hapten exposure (dated by TCRdb to the early 2020s). Notes on the research overall: For sensitization, 2% DPC in acetone was applied to a roughly 2 cm by roughly 2 cm area of upper inner arm skin. Throughout the roughly 25-week study period, patients were also given weekly therapeutic DPC doses on the scalp. In alopecia patients, the study followed how the peripheral blood TCR repertoire changed in vivo over primary and secondary sensitization to diphenylcyclopropenone (DPC), a hapten. Libraries were pooled for sequencing, and per-sample TCR yields varied mainly because of small differences in library volumes within the pool. Some 29 alopecia patients gave blood for TCR sequencing at one to four time points (pre-sensitization, 2, 6 and 24 weeks). Patient blood was sampled pre-sensitization (week 0) and at 2, 6 and about 24 weeks after DPC sensitization. Patch tests used Finn chambers with 0.01% DPC on the upper back, scored after 6 days by International Contact Dermatitis Research Group standards. Most of the patients in the cohort were female, and the cohort covered alopecia areata with under or over 50% scalp involvement, alopecia totalis and alopecia universalis. Broader findings and caveats from the paper: Patch test score was positively correlated with the number of PT1 expanded TCRs, with significance at thresholds 8, 16 and 32 but not at 4. Repeated subsampling changed both the strength of the expansion versus patch-test correlation and the threshold at which the correlation became significant. DPC sensitization did not change how many TCRs were above 1 in 1000 frequency, and no evidence was found of alterations in global repertoire structure. Because every patient had alopecia, a presumed autoimmune disease, the patients' immune response might differ from that of healthy individuals. Significantly more large CDR3 similarity clusters were formed by expanded TCRs than by pre-sensitization or healthy control sets, consistent with antigen-driven responses.

Based on the germline V gene, the CDR1 and CDR2 sequences are SGHTA and FQGTGA. The CDR3 has 13 amino acids, counting the end cysteine and phenylalanine. Only CDR3 DNA is held: 39 bases, read in frame from base 1. Trimming at the junction amounts to 3 bases on V and 3 bases on J, and the germline ends lie 9 bases apart. Library generation was performed with RACE. The instrument given in TCRdb is NextSeq 500. Library preparation attached unique molecular identifiers to individual cDNA molecules for quantitative, reproducible TCR counting. From each blood RNA sample, both TCR alpha and TCR beta chains were sequenced. From the authors' description of their analysis: A median of approximately 100,000 TCRs per sample was observed, with a range of about 20,000 to 750,000. The Decombinator software suite was used to annotate the V, J and CDR3 of the TCR reads. To make PS versus PT1 abundance plots, every sample was subsampled to the same number of TCRs (28,000). TCRs were defined as expanded if absent before sensitization and observed at least eight times at the 2-week time point. The public reads were quality trimmed at Q25 with fastp and then assembled into clones with MiXCR by TCRdb, keeping productive beta chains. Every CDR3 protein is listed once, alongside the most common genes and DNA of its rows. TCRdb, rather than the study authors, made the V and J calls. The sample profile shows fewer than 100,000 distinct CDR3 sequences; 9.3% of them were found once. Around 2% of the sample is taken by the ten largest.

A few counts support this clonotype. This clone's antigen is unknown. The sample holds no much larger clone one base away, and base qualities are not on file. In the paper's terms, the time point label means: patch test 2, 6 weeks after DPC sensitization. The label giving this sample's treatment or condition can be read as: therapeutic diphenylcyclopropenone sensitization with weekly scalp DPC. At every patch-test visit, the blood draw took place before the patch test was put on. To be eligible, patients had to be aged 18 to 70, diagnosed with alopecia and judged suitable for DPC therapy, while pregnant patients were excluded. Unfractionated whole blood was collected in Tempus Blood RNA tubes, and total RNA was extracted from that blood.

This clonotype originated in a woman in her forties with alopecia areata. Some clones in this sample may be carry-over from other donors' samples. The sequence is built from TRBV7-3 and TRBJ2-7; the D gene is perhaps TRBD1, from 5 matching bases. Sequenced material: whole blood, taken in connection with sensitization to the hapten diphenylcyclopropenone (DPC). This receptor has the CDR3 CASSFTGYYEQYF. The bases read TGTGCCAGCAGCTTCACAGGATACTACGAGCAGTACTTC.